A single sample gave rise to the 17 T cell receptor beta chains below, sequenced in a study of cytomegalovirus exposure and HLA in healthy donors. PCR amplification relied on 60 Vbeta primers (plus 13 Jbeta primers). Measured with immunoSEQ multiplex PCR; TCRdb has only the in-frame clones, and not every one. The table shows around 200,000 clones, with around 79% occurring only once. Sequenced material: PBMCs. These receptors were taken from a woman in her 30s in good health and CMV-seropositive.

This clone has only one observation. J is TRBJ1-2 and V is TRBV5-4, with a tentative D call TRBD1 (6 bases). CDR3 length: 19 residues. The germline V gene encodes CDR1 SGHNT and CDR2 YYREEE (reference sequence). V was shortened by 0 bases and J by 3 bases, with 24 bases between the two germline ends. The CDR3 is CASSLVGNLWGHGDYGYTF. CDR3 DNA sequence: TGTGCCAGCAGCTTGGTGGGAAATCTTTGGGGACACGGCGACTATGGCTACACCTTC.

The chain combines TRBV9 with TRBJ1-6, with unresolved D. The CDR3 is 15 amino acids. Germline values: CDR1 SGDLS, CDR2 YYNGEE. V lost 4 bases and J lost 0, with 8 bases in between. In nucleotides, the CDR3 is TGTGCCAGCAGCCGCTATAGCTCCTATAATTCACCCCTCCACTTT. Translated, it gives CASSRYSSYNSPLHF.

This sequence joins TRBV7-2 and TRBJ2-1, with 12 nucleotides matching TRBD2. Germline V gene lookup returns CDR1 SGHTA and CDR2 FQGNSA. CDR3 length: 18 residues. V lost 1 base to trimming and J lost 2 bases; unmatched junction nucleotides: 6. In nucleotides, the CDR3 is TGTGCCAGCAGCTTAGAGGCCCGGACTAGCGGGACCTACAATGAGCAGTTCTTC. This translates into CASSLEARTSGTYNEQFF. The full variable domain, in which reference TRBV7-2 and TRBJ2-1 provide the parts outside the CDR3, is GAGVSQSPSNKVTEKGKDVELRCDPISGHTALYWYRQSLGQGLEFLIYFQGNSAPDKSGLPSDRFSAERTGGSVSTLTIQRTQQEDSAVYLCASSLEARTSGTYNEQFFGPGTRLTVL.

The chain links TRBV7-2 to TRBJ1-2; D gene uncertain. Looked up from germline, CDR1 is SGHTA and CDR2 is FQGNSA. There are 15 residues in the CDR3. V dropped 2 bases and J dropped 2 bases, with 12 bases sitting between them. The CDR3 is CASSLSEGVNYGYTF. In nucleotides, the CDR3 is TGTGCCAGCAGCTTATCTGAGGGAGTAAACTATGGCTACACCTTC.

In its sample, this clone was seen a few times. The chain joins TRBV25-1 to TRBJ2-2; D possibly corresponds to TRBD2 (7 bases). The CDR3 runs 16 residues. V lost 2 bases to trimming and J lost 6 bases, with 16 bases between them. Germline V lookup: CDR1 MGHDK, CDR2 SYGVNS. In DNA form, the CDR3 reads TGTGCCAGCAGTGAAGGGGGGGGCAGGTATGCCGGGGAGCTGTTTTTT. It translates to CASSEGGGRYAGELFF. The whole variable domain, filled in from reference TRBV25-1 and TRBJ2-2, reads EADIYQTPRYLVIGTGKKITLECSQTMGHDKMYWYQQDPGMELHLIHYSYGVNSTEKGDLSSESTVSRIRTEHFPLTLESARPSHTSQYLCASSEGGGRYAGELFFGEGSRLTVL.

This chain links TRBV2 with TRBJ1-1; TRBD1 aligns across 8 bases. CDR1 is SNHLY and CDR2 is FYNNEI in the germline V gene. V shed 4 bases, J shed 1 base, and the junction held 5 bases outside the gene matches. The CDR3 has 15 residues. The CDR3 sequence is CASSAQGARNTEAFF. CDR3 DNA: TGTGCCAGCAGTGCCCAGGGGGCGCGGAACACTGAAGCTTTCTTT.

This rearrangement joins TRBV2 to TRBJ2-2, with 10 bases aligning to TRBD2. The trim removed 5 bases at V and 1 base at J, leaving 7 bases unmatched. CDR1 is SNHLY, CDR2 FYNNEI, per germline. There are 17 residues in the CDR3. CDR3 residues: CASSYKPSGGNTGELFF. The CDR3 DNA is TGTGCCAGCAGTTATAAACCTAGCGGGGGGAACACCGGGGAGCTGTTTTTT.

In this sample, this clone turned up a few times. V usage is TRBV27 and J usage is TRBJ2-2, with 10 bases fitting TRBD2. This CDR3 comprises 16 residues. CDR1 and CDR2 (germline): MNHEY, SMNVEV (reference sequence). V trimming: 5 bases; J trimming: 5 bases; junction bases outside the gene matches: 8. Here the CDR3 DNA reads TGTGCCAGCAGTATATTGACTAGCGGGTATACCGGGGAGCTGTTTTTT. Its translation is CASSILTSGYTGELFF.

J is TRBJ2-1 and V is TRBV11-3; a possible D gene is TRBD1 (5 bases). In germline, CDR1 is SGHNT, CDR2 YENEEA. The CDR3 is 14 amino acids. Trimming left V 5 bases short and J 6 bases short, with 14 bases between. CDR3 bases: TGTGCCAGCAGCAAAAGAACAGGTGCCAATGAGCAGTTCTTC. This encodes CASSKRTGANEQFF. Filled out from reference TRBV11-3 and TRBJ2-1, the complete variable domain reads EAGVVQSPRYKIIEKKQPVAFWCNPISGHNTLYWYLQNLGQGPELLIRYENEEAVDDSQLPKDRFSAERLKGVDSTLKIQPAELGDSAVYLCASSKRTGANEQFFGPGTRLTVL.

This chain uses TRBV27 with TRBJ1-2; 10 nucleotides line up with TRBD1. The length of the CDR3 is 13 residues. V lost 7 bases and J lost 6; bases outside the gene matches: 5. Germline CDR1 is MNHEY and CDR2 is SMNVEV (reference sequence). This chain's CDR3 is CASKTGTGDGYTF. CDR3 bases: TGTGCCAGCAAAACCGGGACAGGGGATGGCTACACCTTC.

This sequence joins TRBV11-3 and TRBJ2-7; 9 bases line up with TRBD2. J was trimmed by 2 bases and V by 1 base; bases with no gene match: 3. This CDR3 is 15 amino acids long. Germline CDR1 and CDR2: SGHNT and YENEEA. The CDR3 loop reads CASSLGGLATYEQYF. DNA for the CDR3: TGTGCCAGCAGCTTAGGGGGACTAGCCACCTACGAGCAGTACTTC.

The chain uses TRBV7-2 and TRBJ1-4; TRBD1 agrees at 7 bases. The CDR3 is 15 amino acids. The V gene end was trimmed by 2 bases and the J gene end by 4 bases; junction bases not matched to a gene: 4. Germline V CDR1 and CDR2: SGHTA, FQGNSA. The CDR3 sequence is CASSLRGRGNEKLFF. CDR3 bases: TGTGCCAGCAGCTTAAGGGGGCGGGGTAATGAAAAACTGTTTTTT.

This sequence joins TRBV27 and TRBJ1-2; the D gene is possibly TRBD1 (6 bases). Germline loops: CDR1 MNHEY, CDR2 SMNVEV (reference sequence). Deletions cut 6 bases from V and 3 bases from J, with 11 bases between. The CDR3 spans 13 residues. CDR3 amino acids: CASSPQGYYGYTF. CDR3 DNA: TGTGCCAGCAGCCCACAGGGTTACTATGGCTACACCTTC.

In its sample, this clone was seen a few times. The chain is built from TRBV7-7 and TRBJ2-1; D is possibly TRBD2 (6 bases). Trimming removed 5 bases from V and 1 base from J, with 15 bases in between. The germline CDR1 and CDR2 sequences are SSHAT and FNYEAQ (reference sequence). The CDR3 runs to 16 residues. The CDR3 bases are TGTGCCAGCAGCCGCGTGGGAGGAGTATCCTACAATGAGCAGTTCTTC. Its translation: CASSRVGGVSYNEQFF.

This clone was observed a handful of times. The CDR3 loop reads CASSDGLGTSGARYTQYF. Written as DNA, the CDR3 is TGTGCCAGCAGTGACGGATTGGGAACTAGCGGGGCGAGATATACGCAGTATTTT. V gene TRBV2 combines with J gene TRBJ2-3, with 10 bases that match TRBD2. The CDR3 covers 18 residues. Germline CDR1 and CDR2: SNHLY and FYNNEI. The ends lost 3 bases at V and 7 bases at J; junction bases unmatched: 16.

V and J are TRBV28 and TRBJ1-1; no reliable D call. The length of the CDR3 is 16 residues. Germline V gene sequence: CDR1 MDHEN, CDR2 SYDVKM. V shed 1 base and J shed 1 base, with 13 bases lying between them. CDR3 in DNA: TGTGCCAGCAGTTTATATCCTGGACTTAAGAACACTGAAGCTTTCTTT. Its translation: CASSLYPGLKNTEAFF.

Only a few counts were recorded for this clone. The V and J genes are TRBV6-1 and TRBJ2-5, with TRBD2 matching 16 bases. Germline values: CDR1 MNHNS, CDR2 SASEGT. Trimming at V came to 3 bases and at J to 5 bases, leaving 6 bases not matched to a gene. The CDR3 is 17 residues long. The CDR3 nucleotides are TGTGCCAGCAGTGAGGGACTAGCGGGGGGGCGGGGGGAGACCCAGTACTTC. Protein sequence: CASSEGLAGGRGETQYF.